Listed here is a single T cell receptor beta chain. There is no known antigen for this receptor. No per-base quality is available; no much larger clone lies one base away. The data are from a study of blood T cell repertoires in COVID-19 (dated by TCRdb to about 2020). With regard to the full study: Collaborator samples came from the United States, Italy and Spain and covered acute and convalescent phases of COVID-19. The material from the prospective study consisted of cDNA or gDNA derived from T cells, B-cell-depleted T cells, or PBMCs. Deeply sampled blood TCRbeta repertoires from subjects exposed to, actively infected with, or recovered from COVID-19 were included in the dataset. The repertoires were released in a freely available public database intended as a resource for research on the immune response to SARS-CoV-2. The samples were drawn from two sources: the first 160 participants of the ongoing ImmuneRACE study, and 1,254 subjects contributed by 6 global collaborators. A de-identified subject ID, COVID-19 status, age in years and sex were almost always included in the sample metadata. Where available, HLA class I and class II types were taken from metadata supplied by the sample provider and were not determined by assay-based typing. Study-level results and caveats: The amount of clinical and demographic metadata varied by source and participant and was provided uncurated.

Whole blood was collected in K2EDTA tubes by collaborating institutions according to the institutions' own protocols. For TCRbeta analysis, collaborator samples were shipped as frozen whole blood, as isolated PBMCs, or as DNA extracted from either sample type. TCRbeta CDR3 regions were amplified from genomic DNA using the immunoSEQ Assay, a bias-controlled multiplex PCR. In the source study's methods: Nucleated cell counts per sample were estimated from amplification of reference gene primers within the assay. Sequence reads were collapsed and filtered to measure the absolute abundance of every unique TCRbeta CDR3 rearrangement. For each sample, productive Simpson clonality was calculated as the square root of Simpson's diversity index across productive rearrangements. TCRdb retrieved this table from immuneACCESS and kept in-frame rearrangements only. Not all clones are present; in checked studies, unresolved V genes account for under half, and no reason is known for the remainder. For V, J and clone size, that table is used; D and trimming come from the DNA. Present in this sample are more than 250,000 clones, 80% to 90% of which were seen just once. The biggest ten clones account for 1% of the sample.

The sample was peripheral blood. The source of this sequence is a man in his fifties or sixties with active or convalescent COVID-19.

At the DNA level, the sequence is TGTGCCAGCTCACCCAGCGGGAGCCGAAGGCAGCCCCAGCATTTT. This gives the protein CASSPSGSRRQPQHF. The chain couples TRBV18 to TRBJ1-5; too little of a D gene remains to name it. V and J lose 3 bases and 7 bases, and a span of 16 bases separates them. Its CDR3 holds 15 amino acids, cysteine through phenylalanine. CDR3 DNA only is kept here, 45 bases in frame from base 1. CDR1 and CDR2 were assigned from the germline V gene as KGHSH and LQKENI.